Included here is one T cell receptor (beta chain) sequence, with context. What it binds is unknown. This sample is drawn from a study of beta chain features in type 1 diabetes. Study-level points and caveats: Small HLA sub-analyses could not settle whether HLA shapes TCRB rearrangement.

The investigators reverse transcribed all of the isolated RNA, so they sequenced expressed TCRB transcripts. The read count averaged around 3.5 million across naive, central memory and regulatory T cell samples. The method was immunoSEQ multiplex PCR; TCRdb's version includes in-frame clones alone and lacks a portion of them. The sample lists 200,000 to 250,000 clones, 55% to 70% occurring once. Looked up from germline, CDR1 is SGDLS and CDR2 is YYNGEE. CDR3 length equals 18 residues. Losses at the gene ends were 0 bases for V and 1 base for J; bases not matched to a gene: 10. The TCR was taken from a man in his thirties or forties in good health. The sequenced sample was naive CD4+ T cells from blood. The chain combines TRBV9 with TRBJ2-1, with TRBD2 matching over 7 bases. The CDR3 spells CASSVDTPAGRSYNEQFF. Written as DNA, the CDR3 is TGTGCCAGCAGCGTAGACACACCAGCGGGAAGGTCCTACAATGAGCAGTTCTTC.